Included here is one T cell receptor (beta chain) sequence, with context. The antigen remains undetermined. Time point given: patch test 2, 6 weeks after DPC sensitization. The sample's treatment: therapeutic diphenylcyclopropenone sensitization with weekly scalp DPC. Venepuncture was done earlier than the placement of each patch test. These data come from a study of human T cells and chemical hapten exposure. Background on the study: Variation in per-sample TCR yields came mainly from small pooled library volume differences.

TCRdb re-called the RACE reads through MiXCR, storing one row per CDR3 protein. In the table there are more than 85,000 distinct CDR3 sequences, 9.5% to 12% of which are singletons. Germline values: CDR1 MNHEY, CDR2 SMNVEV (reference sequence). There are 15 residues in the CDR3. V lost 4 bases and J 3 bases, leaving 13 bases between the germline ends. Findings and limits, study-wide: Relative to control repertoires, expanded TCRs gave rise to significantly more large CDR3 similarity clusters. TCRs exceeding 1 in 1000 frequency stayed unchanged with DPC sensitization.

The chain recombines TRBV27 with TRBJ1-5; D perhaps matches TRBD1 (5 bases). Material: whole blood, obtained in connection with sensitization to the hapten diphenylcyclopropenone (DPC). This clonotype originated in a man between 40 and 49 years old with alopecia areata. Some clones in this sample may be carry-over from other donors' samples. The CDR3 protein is CASSSNFGANQPQHF. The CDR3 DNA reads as TGTGCCAGCAGTTCCAACTTCGGGGCCAATCAGCCCCAGCATTTT.